This T cell receptor (beta chain) was profiled in a study of CD8 T cells in ankylosing spondylitis. TCRdb re-derived calls from the 5' RACE reads in MiXCR, one entry per CDR3 protein. The sample gives fewer than 80,000 distinct CDR3 sequences, 5.3% of which show up once; about 2.2% is in the top ten. This clonotype was detected only a few times. Its antigen is currently unknown. Overall study findings and caveats: Reportedly, disease-linked clones are significantly enriched in ankylosing spondylitis patients' matched synovial fluid.

The sequence derives from a male donor with ankylosing spondylitis or in good health (not recorded which). Sequenced sample: blood, either unsorted or a sorted T cell fraction (not recorded which).

The CDR3 region is CASSLWTDNEQFF. In DNA, the CDR3 is TGTGCCAGCAGTTTATGGACAGACAATGAGCAGTTCTTC. The chain combines TRBV27 with TRBJ2-1, with D tentatively TRBD1 (6 bases). The CDR3 consists of 13 residues. The V end lost 1 base, the J end lost 5 bases, and 6 bases lay between the germline ends. Germline V CDR1 and CDR2: MNHEY, SMNVEV (reference sequence).